The clone carrying this T cell receptor beta chain appeared once. This table comes from immunoSEQ multiplex PCR, and its TCRdb copy is limited to in-frame clones, with some not included. The data show some 330,000 clones, around nine tenths seen once. The sample is drawn from a study of blood T cell repertoires in COVID-19. The overall study: Some COVID-19 samples were acute and others convalescent; all came from the United States, Italy and Spain. In each case, the material was cDNA or gDNA derived from T cells, B-cell-depleted T cells, or PBMCs.

Participants were placed into cohorts based on the clinical history they reported. The study counted Cohort 3 donors as recovered given two negative PCRs, clearance, or symptom resolution. Trimming stripped 1 base from V and 5 bases from J, with 9 bases between. CDR1 and CDR2 (germline): SGHVS, FNYEAQ. This CDR3 has 15 amino acids. The sequenced sample was PBMCs or T cells enriched from blood (not recorded which). The chain carries TRBV7-6 and TRBJ1-6; TRBD1 might be the D (6 bases). This sequence originates from a man aged 25 to 40 who had recovered from COVID-19. This chain's CDR3 is CASSLDRVNNSPLHF. CDR3 coding DNA: TGTGCCAGCAGCTTAGACAGGGTGAATAATTCACCCCTCCACTTT.